One and the same sample provided the 10 T cell receptor beta chains below, sequenced in a study of T cells after yellow fever vaccination. TCRdb called the 5' RACE reads again in MiXCR, with one record for every CDR3 protein. The sample has about 63,000 distinct CDR3 sequences, less than 8.5% seen once. The specimen comprised CD8+ T cells sorted from PBMCs, sampled 15 days after the yellow fever booster vaccination. These receptors were obtained from a man aged 30 to 45 who received the YFV17D yellow fever vaccine.

At least ten counts were recorded for this clonotype. The genes are TRBV3-1 and TRBJ2-3; tentative D call: TRBD1 (6 bases). CDR1 and CDR2 (germline): LGHDT, YNNKEL (reference sequence). The CDR3 loop spans 15 amino acids. The germline V and J ends were trimmed by 4 bases and 1 base, with 12 bases remaining between them. In nucleotides, the CDR3 is TGTGCCAGCAGCCCCATCCCAGGGGGCACAGATACGCAGTATTTT. Translating gives CASSPIPGGTDTQYF.

This clonotype occurred many times. V gene TRBV11-2 combines with J gene TRBJ2-5; maybe TRBD2 (6 bases). The CDR3 is 16 residues long. V lost 0 bases and J lost 2, with 13 bases in between. CDR1 and CDR2 (germline): SGHAT, FQNNGV. CDR3 sequence reads: CASSLEVRGSQETQYF. Here the CDR3 DNA reads TGTGCCAGCAGCTTAGAGGTCCGGGGGTCACAAGAGACCCAGTACTTC.

There are a few counts of this clonotype. The chain uses TRBV10-2 and TRBJ2-7, with 7 bases fitting TRBD2. Germline V gene sequence: CDR1 WSHSY, CDR2 SAAADI. The CDR3 is 14 amino acids. The V gene end was trimmed by 6 bases and the J gene end by 5 bases; junction bases not matched to a gene: 10. The CDR3: CASRVGGSVHEQYF. The CDR3 DNA reads TGCGCCAGCAGAGTGGGAGGGAGCGTCCACGAGCAGTACTTC.

Ten or more counts support this clonotype. The rearrangement uses TRBV6-1 and TRBJ2-1, with TRBD2 matching 8 bases. The CDR3 extends over 15 amino acids. J was trimmed by 4 bases and V by 6 bases; bases with no gene match: 8. In germline, CDR1 is MNHNS, CDR2 SASEGT. Here the CDR3 reads CASSSGGSIYNEQFF. As DNA, the CDR3 is TGTGCCAGCAGCAGCGGGGGCTCCATTTACAATGAGCAGTTCTTC.

This clonotype appeared many times. The chain is built from TRBV29-1 and TRBJ2-7; D not resolved. This CDR3 spans 14 amino acids. Germline V gives CDR1 SQVTM, CDR2 ANQGSEA. The germline V and J ends were trimmed by 0 bases and 2 bases, with 11 bases remaining between them. The CDR3 coding sequence is TGCAGCGTTGAAGATGGTACAGCGACCTACGAGCAGTACTTC. Translated, it gives CSVEDGTATYEQYF.

This clonotype was seen repeatedly, ten times or more. The CDR3 loop is CASSIRGSYNEQFF. CDR3 coding DNA: TGTGCCAGTAGTATCCGGGGTTCCTACAATGAGCAGTTCTTC. V gene TRBV19 combines with J gene TRBJ2-1, with D possibly being TRBD2 (5 bases). The V gene lost 3 bases and the J gene lost 1 base, with 7 bases spanning the gap. This CDR3 spans 14 amino acids. Germline assignment: CDR1 LNHDA and CDR2 SQIVND (reference sequence). Using reference TRBV19 and TRBJ2-1 for the parts outside the CDR3, the full variable domain is DGGITQSPKYLFRKEGQNVTLSCEQNLNHDAMYWYRQDPGQGLRLIYYSQIVNDFQKGDIAEGYSVSREKKESFPLTVTSAQKNPTAFYLCASSIRGSYNEQFFGPGTRLTVL.

Comment on this clonotype: It may be a read error: a sequence one base away is much more abundant. The rearrangement uses TRBV29-1 and TRBJ2-4; D is uncertain. The CDR3 totals 14 residues. CDR1 is SQVTM and CDR2 is ANQGSEA in the germline V gene. The V end was cut by 4 bases, the J end by 2 bases, with 12 bases between. CDR3 region: CSVGPDLTKNIQYF. CDR3 nucleotide sequence: TGCAGCGTTGGTCCAGATTTAACCAAAAACATTCAGTACTTC.

This clonotype was counted at least ten times. V usage is TRBV4-2 and J usage is TRBJ2-1, with a weak D call TRBD2 (5 bases). The CDR3 runs 16 residues. Germline CDR1 reads LGHNA; CDR2 reads YNFKEQ. The V end lost 4 bases, the J end lost 8 bases, and 21 bases lay between the germline ends. CDR3 in amino acids: CASSPWVAPGSDEQFF. The DNA for the CDR3 is TGTGCCAGCAGCCCCTGGGTGGCCCCGGGGAGCGATGAGCAGTTCTTC.

This clonotype was recorded many times. The chain joins TRBV3-1 to TRBJ2-2; D call uncertain. CDR1 LGHDT and CDR2 YNNKEL come from the germline V gene (reference sequence). V was shortened by 6 bases and J by 3 bases, with 17 bases between the two germline ends. The CDR3 length is 16 residues. The CDR3 spells CASRGYLIGDTGELFF. Written as DNA, the CDR3 is TGTGCCAGCAGGGGGTATTTGATAGGTGACACCGGGGAGCTGTTTTTT.

In this sample, this clonotype turned up once. This chain joins TRBV12-3 or TRBV12-4 and TRBJ2-7; D is possibly TRBD1 (8 bases). V was cut by 10 bases and J by 6 bases, with 16 bases left in between. The CDR3 is 12 amino acids. The CDR3: CANRGGVSEQYF. The CDR3 DNA reads TGTGCCAACAGGGGGGGGGTATCCGAGCAGTACTTC.